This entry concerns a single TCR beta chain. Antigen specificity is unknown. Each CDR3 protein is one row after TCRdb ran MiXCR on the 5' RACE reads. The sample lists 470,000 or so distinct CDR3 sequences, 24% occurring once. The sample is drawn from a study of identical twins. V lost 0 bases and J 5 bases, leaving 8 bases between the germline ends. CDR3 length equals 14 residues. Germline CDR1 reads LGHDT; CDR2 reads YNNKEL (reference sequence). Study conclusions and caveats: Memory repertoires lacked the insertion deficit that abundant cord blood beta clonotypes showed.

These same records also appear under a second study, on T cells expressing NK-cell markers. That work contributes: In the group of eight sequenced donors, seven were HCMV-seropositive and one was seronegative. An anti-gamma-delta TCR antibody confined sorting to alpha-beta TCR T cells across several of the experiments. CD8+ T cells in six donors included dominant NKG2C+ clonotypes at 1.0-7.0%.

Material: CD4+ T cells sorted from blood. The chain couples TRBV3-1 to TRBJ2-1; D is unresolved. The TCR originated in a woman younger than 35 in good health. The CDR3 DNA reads TGTGCCAGCAGCCAAGAGTCTGGGGACAATGAGCAGTTCTTC. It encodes CASSQESGDNEQFF.